The 2 T cell receptor beta chains below were found in one sample sequenced in a study of CD8 T cells in Susac syndrome (dated by TCRdb to between 2018 and 2020). To prepare the library, the immunoSEQ multiplex PCR assay was applied. RNA was extracted using the RNeasy kit, and roughly 0.45 to 1 ug of the RNA was reverse transcribed with random hexamers. The public reads were run again by TCRdb, first through fastp at Q25 and then through MiXCR, and only productive beta chains were kept. Rows with a matching CDR3 protein are joined into one entry that keeps the most common DNA and genes. This sample gives about 210,000 distinct CDR3 sequences in total; approximately 95% of them show up just once. The top ten hold 0.075% to 0.095% of the sample. Sequencing was done on a sample of CD4+ T cells from PBMCs. The source is a human donor with multiple sclerosis.

The DNA for the CDR3 is TGTGCCAGCAGCTTCTTGCGACCCACAGATACGCAGTATTTT. This gives the protein CASSFLRPTDTQYF. The genes are TRBV7-2 and TRBJ2-3; no definite D call. This CDR3 contains 14 residues. Germline loops: CDR1 SGHTA, CDR2 FQGNSA. Trimming removed 3 bases from V and 2 bases from J, with 9 bases in between. The full variable domain, its missing parts supplied by reference TRBV7-2 and TRBJ2-3, is GAGVSQSPSNKVTEKGKDVELRCDPISGHTALYWYRQSLGQGLEFLIYFQGNSAPDKSGLPSDRFSAERTGGSVSTLTIQRTQQEDSAVYLCASSFLRPTDTQYFGPGTRLTVL.

The genes are TRBV5-4 and TRBJ1-2, with D perhaps matching TRBD1 (6 bases). V lost 3 bases to trimming and J lost 8 bases, with 17 bases between them. The length of the CDR3 is 14 residues. Germline V gene data show CDR1 as SGHNT and CDR2 as YYREEE (reference sequence). CDR3 region: CASSSPGRGGGYTF. The CDR3 DNA reads TGTGCCAGCAGCTCCCCGGGGAGGGGGGGAGGCTACACCTTC.